This TCR beta chain comes out of a study of control samples from healthy donors and cancer patients. The ends were cut back, 2 bases at V and 4 bases at J, with 11 bases in the middle. The length of the CDR3 is 14 residues. Germline loops: CDR1 MNHEY, CDR2 SVGEGT. Using immunoSEQ multiplex PCR, the repertoire was profiled, and TCRdb retains in-frame clones only, with some absent. The table lists fewer than 200,000 clones, roughly 93% of them singletons, with approximately 4% in the top ten. V is TRBV6-2 or TRBV6-3 and J is TRBJ1-2; D might be TRBD1 (5 bases). This receptor was taken from a woman in her sixties or seventies in good health. Material: blood. The CDR3 is CASSYRGSGYGYTF. Here the CDR3 DNA reads TGTGCCAGCAGTTACAGGGGATCCGGCTATGGCTACACCTTC.